Listed here is a single T cell receptor beta chain. Its antigen is unidentified. The data derive from a study of shared clonotypes between healthy human individuals. Study context: The donor pool was made up of two women and a few men aged 18 to 49. Study-wide points: The naive CD4 repertoires of a few donors were compared, and roughly 5.1% of clonotypes were shared.

Germline assignment: CDR1 SGHDT and CDR2 YYEEEE. The CDR3 is made up of 17 amino acids. V was cut by 0 bases and J by 3 bases, with 13 bases left in between. Authors' data handling: Sequence data from immunoSEQ were junction-only and lacked quality scores; consequently, filtering differed. Assay used: immunoSEQ multiplex PCR; TCRdb lists only in-frame clones, some missing. V, J and clone size were drawn from that table, and D and trimming were deduced from the DNA. The sample includes more than 900,000 clones, roughly 74% of them seen just once. The donors, healthy adults who were HIV-negative, had experienced no recent acute infections or vaccinations.

Input material: memory CD4+ T cells from PBMCs. Described subset: CD45RA-negative fraction. The rearrangement links TRBV5-6 to TRBJ2-6; possibly TRBD1 for D (6 bases). The receptor's source is a man aged 18 to 30 in good health. Some clones in this sample may be carry-over from other donors' samples. CDR3 sequence (DNA): TGTGCCAGCAGCTTGGGTAGAGGGGGACGTGGGGCCAACGTCCTGACTTTC. Amino acid sequence: CASSLGRGGRGANVLTF.